Listed here is a single TCR beta chain. TCRdb recomputed calls from the 5' RACE reads with MiXCR, one row per CDR3 protein. The table shows hundreds of thousands of distinct CDR3 sequences, with 15% to 20% occurring only once. V shed 5 bases, J shed 6 bases, and the junction held 14 bases outside the gene matches. CDR3 size: 16 residues. Germline values: CDR1 MDHEN, CDR2 SYDVKM. This entry belongs to a study of T-cell memory formation after mild COVID-19. Across the whole study: TCR clusters were largely donor specific.

The rearrangement uses TRBV28 and TRBJ2-7; TRBD1 aligns across 9 bases. This TCR was sampled from a man in his late teens or twenties who had mild COVID-19 (a few samples of this study predate the infection). Cell type and time point are not known. The source material was PBMCs or a T cell subset sorted from them (not recorded which). This chain's CDR3 is CASSELLRDRDCEQYV. CDR3 in DNA: TGTGCCAGCAGTGAGCTACTCCGGGACAGGGATTGCGAGCAGTACGTC.